The rows below give T cell receptor beta chains drawn from one sample of a study of T-cell memory formation after mild COVID-19. TCRdb reprocessed the 5' RACE reads via MiXCR and lists one record per CDR3 protein. The table lists about 140,000 distinct CDR3 sequences, 15% to 20% of them singletons. Sequencing was carried out using PBMCs or a T cell subset sorted from them (not recorded which). The origin of the receptors is an adult woman who had mild COVID-19 (a few samples of this study predate the infection). Cell type and time point are not known. CDR3s include the opening cysteine and the closing phenylalanine or tryptophan. Fields, in order: CDR3 DNA, CDR3 protein, D gene, V gene, clone size, J gene. The D gene is left open where the match is weak. Not all rows give a size; the values are once, few, many and, for expanded clones, a class.

CDR3 DNA: TGCGCCAGCAGCTTGTATCAGGGGACAGGGATTGGCTACACCTTC
CDR3 protein: CASSLYQGTGIGYTF
D gene: TRBD1
V gene: TRBV5-1
clone size: NA
J gene: TRBJ1-2

CDR3 DNA: TGTGCCAGCAGTACGGACTCCCGGGTTGAGCAGTTCTTC
CDR3 protein: CASSTDSRVEQFF
D gene: NA
V gene: TRBV12-3/TRBV12-4
clone size: NA
J gene: TRBJ2-1

CDR3 DNA: TGTGCCACCAGGGCCCCCTTGGACACCGGGGAGCTGTTTTTT
CDR3 protein: CATRAPLDTGELFF
D gene: NA
V gene: TRBV24-1
clone size: NA
J gene: TRBJ2-2

CDR3 DNA: TGTGCCAGCAGCTCCGGGACTAGGATTGGAGATACGCAGTATTTT
CDR3 protein: CASSSGTRIGDTQYF
D gene: TRBD2
V gene: TRBV7-3
clone size: few
J gene: TRBJ2-3

CDR3 DNA: TGTGCCAGCAGTTGGATAAGTACGGATCAGCCCCAGCATTTT
CDR3 protein: CASSWISTDQPQHF
D gene: NA
V gene: TRBV6-2/TRBV6-3
clone size: NA
J gene: TRBJ1-5

CDR3 DNA: TGTGCCAGCAGCACAGAGGGATTTCTCGAGCAGTTCTTC
CDR3 protein: CASSTEGFLEQFF
D gene: NA
V gene: TRBV12-3/TRBV12-4
clone size: NA
J gene: TRBJ2-1

CDR3 DNA: TGTGCCAGCAGCCGGACAGGGCCAAGCACAGATACGCAGTATTTT
CDR3 protein: CASSRTGPSTDTQYF
D gene: TRBD1
V gene: TRBV27
clone size: few
J gene: TRBJ2-3

CDR3 DNA: TGCAGTGCGGAGGAGGGGGTCCATGAGCAGTTCTTC
CDR3 protein: CSAEEGVHEQFF
D gene: NA
V gene: TRBV20-1
clone size: few
J gene: TRBJ2-1

CDR3 DNA: TGCGCCAGCAGCCTGGACCAGGGGTTCAGTGAAAAACTGTTTTTT
CDR3 protein: CASSLDQGFSEKLFF
D gene: NA
V gene: TRBV5-1
clone size: NA
J gene: TRBJ1-4

CDR3 DNA: TGTGCCAGCAGCACCGGACTATCTACGCAGTATTTT
CDR3 protein: CASSTGLSTQYF
D gene: NA
V gene: TRBV7-9
clone size: NA
J gene: TRBJ2-3

CDR3 DNA: TGTGCCAGCAGCTTAGTGGGCGGGGACGTCTCACCCCTCCACTTT
CDR3 protein: CASSLVGGDVSPLHF
D gene: NA
V gene: TRBV7-8
clone size: NA
J gene: TRBJ1-6

CDR3 DNA: TGCAGTGCTAGGAAAGCGGGACCTCAAGAGACCCAGTACTTC
CDR3 protein: CSARKAGPQETQYF
D gene: TRBD2
V gene: TRBV20-1
clone size: NA
J gene: TRBJ2-5

CDR3 DNA: TGCGCCAGCAGCTTACTAGCCCAACCCACCGGGGAGCTGTTTTTT
CDR3 protein: CASSLLAQPTGELFF
D gene: NA
V gene: TRBV5-1
clone size: NA
J gene: TRBJ2-2

CDR3 DNA: TGTGCCACCAGTGATCCGAGCACGGGTGCTAACTATGGCTACACCTTC
CDR3 protein: CATSDPSTGANYGYTF
D gene: NA
V gene: TRBV24-1
clone size: NA
J gene: TRBJ1-2

CDR3 DNA: TGTGCCAGTAGTCTCCGGGACTTGGATACGCAGTATTTT
CDR3 protein: CASSLRDLDTQYF
D gene: NA
V gene: TRBV19
clone size: few
J gene: TRBJ2-3

CDR3 DNA: TGTGCCTCCGGGGAGGGGAGCACAGATACGCAGTATTTT
CDR3 protein: CASGEGSTDTQYF
D gene: TRBD2
V gene: TRBV24-1
clone size: NA
J gene: TRBJ2-3

CDR3 DNA: TGCGCCAGCAGCTTGGAGACAGGGGGTGATGGCTACACCTTC
CDR3 protein: CASSLETGGDGYTF
D gene: TRBD1
V gene: TRBV5-1
clone size: NA
J gene: TRBJ1-2

CDR3 DNA: TGTGCCAGCAGCTTCCAGGGGCCAAACACCGGGGAGCTGTTTTTT
CDR3 protein: CASSFQGPNTGELFF
D gene: NA
V gene: TRBV5-4
clone size: NA
J gene: TRBJ2-2

CDR3 DNA: TGTGCCTGGAGTGCAACAGATACGCAGTATTTT
CDR3 protein: CAWSATDTQYF
D gene: NA
V gene: TRBV30
clone size: few
J gene: TRBJ2-3

CDR3 DNA: TGTGCCAGCAGTTTTAGGGTGCAGGGGGCCAACGTCCTGACTTTC
CDR3 protein: CASSFRVQGANVLTF
D gene: NA
V gene: TRBV12-3/TRBV12-4
clone size: few
J gene: TRBJ2-6

CDR3 DNA: TGTGCCATCAGTCTGGGGGGCGGCACTGAAGCTTTCTTT
CDR3 protein: CAISLGGGTEAFF
D gene: NA
V gene: TRBV10-3
clone size: few
J gene: TRBJ1-1

CDR3 DNA: TGTGCCAGCAGCGTGCCTAGCGGTAAAAGCTCCTACGAGCAGTACTTC
CDR3 protein: CASSVPSGKSSYEQYF
D gene: TRBD2
V gene: TRBV9
clone size: few
J gene: TRBJ2-7

CDR3 DNA: TGTGCCAGCAGCCTACTAGCGGGAGGTTTGCAGTACTTC
CDR3 protein: CASSLLAGGLQYF
D gene: TRBD2
V gene: TRBV12-3/TRBV12-4
clone size: NA
J gene: TRBJ2-7

CDR3 DNA: TGTGCCAGCAGCTTTAGCGGGGGGCCCTACAATGAGCAGTTCTTC
CDR3 protein: CASSFSGGPYNEQFF
D gene: TRBD2
V gene: TRBV7-9
clone size: NA
J gene: TRBJ2-1

CDR3 DNA: TGTGCCAGCAGCTTGATAGCGGGGTACTACCAAGAGACCCAGTACTTC
CDR3 protein: CASSLIAGYYQETQYF
D gene: TRBD2
V gene: TRBV5-5
clone size: few
J gene: TRBJ2-5

CDR3 DNA: TGTGCCAGCAGCCAAATTGGGACAACCCAAGAGACCCAGTACTTC
CDR3 protein: CASSQIGTTQETQYF
D gene: NA
V gene: TRBV7-2
clone size: NA
J gene: TRBJ2-5

CDR3 DNA: TGCAGTGCTCCCGCGGGGCAGGCGCACACTGAAGCTTTCTTT
CDR3 protein: CSAPAGQAHTEAFF
D gene: NA
V gene: TRBV20-1
clone size: NA
J gene: TRBJ1-1

CDR3 DNA: TGCAGTGCCTCGGCCATAGGAAGCTCTATAGCCAAAAACATTCAGTACTTC
CDR3 protein: CSASAIGSSIAKNIQYF
D gene: NA
V gene: TRBV20-1
clone size: few
J gene: TRBJ2-4

CDR3 DNA: TGTGCCAGCAGCACGACGGGGGTTAATGAAAAACTGTTTTTT
CDR3 protein: CASSTTGVNEKLFF
D gene: NA
V gene: TRBV6-5
clone size: few
J gene: TRBJ1-4

CDR3 DNA: TGTGCCAGCAGCTTGCGGGGCCGATTCTACACCTTC
CDR3 protein: CASSLRGRFYTF
D gene: NA
V gene: TRBV5-4
clone size: NA
J gene: TRBJ1-2

CDR3 DNA: TGTGCCAGCAGCCCGGGGCTGGGGTTAGCGGGCTCGAACACCGGGGAGCTGTTTTTT
CDR3 protein: CASSPGLGLAGSNTGELFF
D gene: TRBD2
V gene: TRBV7-6
clone size: NA
J gene: TRBJ2-2

CDR3 DNA: TGTGCCAGCGGGCGGCGGATGAACAATGAGCAGTTCTTC
CDR3 protein: CASGRRMNNEQFF
D gene: NA
V gene: TRBV7-8
clone size: NA
J gene: TRBJ2-1

CDR3 DNA: TGTGCCAGCAGCTCAGGGACAGGGGACTATGGCTACACCTTC
CDR3 protein: CASSSGTGDYGYTF
D gene: TRBD1
V gene: TRBV7-8
clone size: few
J gene: TRBJ1-2

CDR3 DNA: TGTGCCAGCAGCGGATACCGGGACAGTAGCAATCAGCCCCAGCATTTT
CDR3 protein: CASSGYRDSSNQPQHF
D gene: TRBD1
V gene: TRBV7-8
clone size: many
J gene: TRBJ1-5

CDR3 DNA: TGTGCCACCAGTGATCACACTGGACGGGGGCGGTACGAGCAGTACTTC
CDR3 protein: CATSDHTGRGRYEQYF
D gene: NA
V gene: TRBV24-1
clone size: NA
J gene: TRBJ2-7

CDR3 DNA: TGCGCCAGCAGCTTGATGGTTTTCGGGAGCCGGCCTGGCTACACCTTC
CDR3 protein: CASSLMVFGSRPGYTF
D gene: NA
V gene: TRBV5-1
clone size: few
J gene: TRBJ1-2

CDR3 DNA: TGTGCCAGCAGACTACGGGACAGCCATAATTCACCCCTCCACTTT
CDR3 protein: CASRLRDSHNSPLHF
D gene: TRBD1
V gene: TRBV27
clone size: few
J gene: TRBJ1-6

CDR3 DNA: TGTGCCACCTCCCGGGGAGGCACTGAAGCTTTCTTT
CDR3 protein: CATSRGGTEAFF
D gene: NA
V gene: TRBV6-5
clone size: few
J gene: TRBJ1-1

CDR3 DNA: TGTGCCAGCAGCTTAGCCGACAGGGCGGATACGCAGTATTTT
CDR3 protein: CASSLADRADTQYF
D gene: TRBD1
V gene: TRBV11-2
clone size: NA
J gene: TRBJ2-3

CDR3 DNA: TGTGCCAGCAGTTTATCGTATGATGGCAGGACTGGGCCCTGGCCCAGAAACACCATATATTTT
CDR3 protein: CASSLSYDGRTGPWPRNTIYF
D gene: NA
V gene: TRBV27
clone size: few
J gene: TRBJ1-3

CDR3 DNA: TGTGCCAGCAGTCTCACAGGGTTGGGCAAAAACATTCAGTACTTC
CDR3 protein: CASSLTGLGKNIQYF
D gene: NA
V gene: TRBV12-3/TRBV12-4
clone size: NA
J gene: TRBJ2-4

CDR3 DNA: TGTGCCAGCAGCCAGGGGTCCACCTCCTACAATGAGCAGTTCTTC
CDR3 protein: CASSQGSTSYNEQFF
D gene: NA
V gene: TRBV9
clone size: few
J gene: TRBJ2-1

CDR3 DNA: TGTGCCTGGAGCTTACTCCGGACTAGCGGGGGGGTACGGGAGCAGTACTTC
CDR3 protein: CAWSLLRTSGGVREQYF
D gene: TRBD2
V gene: TRBV30
clone size: NA
J gene: TRBJ2-7

CDR3 DNA: TGTGCCAGCAGCCAAGATCTTGGGACAGGCCCGTATTTT
CDR3 protein: CASSQDLGTGPYF
D gene: TRBD1
V gene: TRBV3-1
clone size: few
J gene: TRBJ2-3

CDR3 DNA: TGCAGCGTTGACCGACTAAGCGGGACTAGCACAGATACGCAGTATTTT
CDR3 protein: CSVDRLSGTSTDTQYF
D gene: TRBD2
V gene: TRBV29-1
clone size: few
J gene: TRBJ2-3

CDR3 DNA: TGTGCCAGTGGACAGCCTACATACAGCTATGGCTACACCTTC
CDR3 protein: CASGQPTYSYGYTF
D gene: NA
V gene: TRBV19
clone size: few
J gene: TRBJ1-2

CDR3 DNA: TGCGCCAGCAGCTTGGACCAGGGTAACTATGGCTACACCTTC
CDR3 protein: CASSLDQGNYGYTF
D gene: NA
V gene: TRBV5-1
clone size: few
J gene: TRBJ1-2

CDR3 DNA: TGTGCCAGCAGCCGTTTGGGGCAGGGGGCTTATGGAAACACCATATATTTT
CDR3 protein: CASSRLGQGAYGNTIYF
D gene: TRBD1
V gene: TRBV5-6
clone size: few
J gene: TRBJ1-3

CDR3 DNA: TGTGCCAGCAGCTTAGGCTCCGGGAGCCACCGCGCAGATACGCAGTATTTT
CDR3 protein: CASSLGSGSHRADTQYF
D gene: NA
V gene: TRBV7-9
clone size: few
J gene: TRBJ2-3

CDR3 DNA: TGCAGCGTTTTCCAGGGGGTCCTGAACACTGAAGCTTTCTTT
CDR3 protein: CSVFQGVLNTEAFF
D gene: TRBD1
V gene: TRBV29-1
clone size: NA
J gene: TRBJ1-1

CDR3 DNA: TGTGCCAGCAGCCCCAGGGGGCAGAATGAGCAGTTCTTC
CDR3 protein: CASSPRGQNEQFF
D gene: TRBD1
V gene: TRBV7-6
clone size: few
J gene: TRBJ2-1

CDR3 DNA: TGTGCCAGCAGTTCCGCAGGGGGGCCCTACGAGCAGTACTTC
CDR3 protein: CASSSAGGPYEQYF
D gene: NA
V gene: TRBV12-3/TRBV12-4
clone size: few
J gene: TRBJ2-7

CDR3 DNA: TGCGCCAGCAGCCGCGGACAGGGGTCGGAACTGTTTTTT
CDR3 protein: CASSRGQGSELFF
D gene: TRBD1
V gene: TRBV5-1
clone size: NA
J gene: TRBJ1-4

CDR3 DNA: TGTGCCAGCAGCGACTACAGGGGATTCCCCTACGAGCAGTACTTC
CDR3 protein: CASSDYRGFPYEQYF
D gene: TRBD1
V gene: TRBV2
clone size: NA
J gene: TRBJ2-7